Each of the 27 T cell receptor beta chains below was sequenced from the same sample in a study of blood T cell repertoires in COVID-19. Assay used: immunoSEQ multiplex PCR; TCRdb lists only in-frame clones, some missing. The sample holds about 170,000 clones, about 86% seen once. Specimen: peripheral blood. The receptors stem from a human donor with acute or convalescent COVID-19. The donor label of this sample is uncertain.

V usage is TRBV9 and J usage is TRBJ1-5; D not resolved. Trimming took 0 bases from V and 7 from J, leaving 5 bases between them. This CDR3 spans 12 amino acids. Germline assignment: CDR1 SGDLS and CDR2 YYNGEE. This chain's CDR3 is CASSVAEQPQHF. DNA for the CDR3: TGTGCCAGCAGCGTAGCGGAGCAGCCCCAGCATTTT.

The count of this clone is one. This chain uses TRBV9 with TRBJ2-5, with TRBD2 as a possible D gene (6 bases). Deletions cut 2 bases from V and 3 bases from J, with 11 bases between. In germline, CDR1 is SGDLS, CDR2 YYNGEE. The CDR3 runs to 14 residues. CDR3 loop: CASSVGGREETQYF. The DNA for the CDR3 is TGTGCCAGCAGCGTGGGGGGTCGGGAAGAGACCCAGTACTTC.

In its sample, this clone was seen a few times. This rearrangement joins TRBV12-3 or TRBV12-4 to TRBJ1-1; no clear D gene. Trimming stripped 2 bases from V and 1 base from J, with 5 bases between. The CDR3 loop spans 13 amino acids. The chain's CDR3 is CASSLRGNTEAFF. CDR3 coding DNA: TGTGCCAGCAGTTTACGGGGGAACACTGAAGCTTTCTTT.

In its sample, this clone was seen a few times. The gene calls are TRBV11-3 and TRBJ2-1; 12 positions match TRBD2. After removal of 5 bases from V and 0 bases from J, the junction contained 11 bases not matched to a gene. The CDR3 consists of 19 residues. From germline, CDR1 is SGHNT and CDR2 YENEEA. CDR3 amino acids: CASSPGTSGSWSSYNEQFF. The DNA for the CDR3 is TGTGCCAGCAGCCCTGGGACTAGCGGGTCCTGGAGCTCCTACAATGAGCAGTTCTTC.

The chain uses TRBV30 and TRBJ2-3; D remains unclear. V gave up 5 bases and J gave up 4 bases, with 13 bases separating them. Looked up from germline, CDR1 is GTSNPN and CDR2 is SVGIG (reference sequence). The CDR3 has 13 residues. The CDR3 DNA reads TGTGCCTGGGGACCTCATCGCGCAGATACGCAGTATTTT. It codes for CAWGPHRADTQYF.

This clone was picked up a small number of times. This chain joins TRBV28 and TRBJ1-1; 7 bases align to TRBD1. The CDR3 length is 15 residues. V lost 5 bases and J lost 4; bases outside the gene matches: 10. Germline V gives CDR1 MDHEN, CDR2 SYDVKM. The DNA of the CDR3 is TGTGCCAGCAGTCCCTCGACAGGGCGCGCCACTGAAGCTTTCTTT. Translating gives CASSPSTGRATEAFF.

This chain joins TRBV28 and TRBJ1-2; perhaps TRBD1 as D (5 bases). The CDR3 contains 15 residues. Germline CDR1 MDHEN, CDR2 SYDVKM. Trimming removed 6 bases at V and 4 bases at J, with 18 bases between. CDR3 in amino acids: CASSRSGGRGYGYTF. DNA of the CDR3: TGTGCCAGCAGCCGCTCGGGGGGAAGGGGCTATGGCTACACCTTC.

This sequence joins TRBV6-5 and TRBJ1-1, with D possibly matching TRBD1 (5 bases). Germline CDR1 MNHEY, CDR2 SVGAGI. This CDR3 is 13 amino acids long. V was cut by 5 bases and J by 9 bases, with 16 bases left in between. CDR3 nucleotide sequence: TGTGCCAGCAGTCCGCCGGGGGTCCCCCAAGCTTTCTTT. This codes for CASSPPGVPQAFF.

On this clone: The junction departs from germline at one end; a sequencing error may be responsible. This chain links TRBV4-1 with TRBJ1-4; TRBD1 is a possible D gene (5 bases). Germline-derived CDR1 and CDR2 are MGHRA and YSYEKL. The CDR3 consists of 15 residues. The CDR3 spells CASSQDAAGDEKLFF. CDR3 DNA sequence: TGCGCCAGCAGCCAAGATGCAGCGGGGGATGAGAAACTGTTTTTT.

This clone was counted between two and nine times. The V call is TRBV3-1 (or the pseudogene TRBV3-2), the J call TRBJ2-2, with a possible D match to TRBD2 (5 bases). The CDR3 length is 17 residues. CDR1 is LGHDT and CDR2 is YNNKEL in the germline V gene (reference sequence). V was trimmed by 3 bases and J by 4 bases, leaving 18 bases between them. The CDR3 region has the DNA TGTGCCAGCAGCCAGAGCAAAAAGGGAGTTGCCACCGGGGAGCTGTTTTTT. It encodes CASSQSKKGVATGELFF.

This chain connects TRBV6-6 to TRBJ2-1, with 12 bases identical to TRBD2. The ends lost 2 bases at V and 7 bases at J; junction bases unmatched: 6. CDR1 is MNHNY, CDR2 SVGAGI, per germline (reference sequence). The CDR3 covers 16 residues. The CDR3 reads CASSYPGTSGWNEQFF. CDR3 DNA sequence: TGTGCCAGCAGTTACCCAGGGACTAGCGGGTGGAATGAGCAGTTCTTC.

The rearrangement uses TRBV3-1 (or the pseudogene TRBV3-2) and TRBJ1-5; D is undetermined. Trimming shortened V by 1 base and J by 3 bases, and 7 bases separated the two germline ends. There are 14 residues in the CDR3. CDR1 and CDR2 from the germline V gene are LGHDT and YNNKEL (reference sequence). In nucleotides, the CDR3 is TGTGCCAGCAGCCAAGGAGTTTTCAATCAGCCCCAGCATTTT. This translates into CASSQGVFNQPQHF.

The rearrangement links TRBV30 to TRBJ1-2; 10 bases are shared with TRBD1. Germline CDR1 reads GTSNPN; CDR2 reads SVGIG (reference sequence). The CDR3 covers 13 residues. Trimming cost V 1 base and J 8 bases; bases outside gene matches: 4. The CDR3 reads CAWSGQGAGGYTF. For the CDR3, the DNA is TGTGCCTGGAGTGGACAGGGGGCGGGCGGCTACACCTTC.

The chain employs TRBV10-2 and TRBJ1-2; maybe TRBD1 (5 bases). Germline assignment: CDR1 WSHSY and CDR2 SAAADI. Trimming removed 8 bases at V and 6 bases at J, with 16 bases between. This CDR3 is 13 amino acids long. This CDR3 is CASDSTAIDGYTF. As DNA, the CDR3 is TGCGCCAGCGATTCGACAGCGATTGATGGCTACACCTTC.

The chain is built from TRBV5-1 and TRBJ1-1, with D possibly being TRBD1 (6 bases). Trimming left V 5 bases short and J 3 bases short, with 14 bases between. The CDR3 covers 14 residues. Germline V lookup: CDR1 SGHRS, CDR2 YFSETQ. The CDR3: CASRGRGEDTEAFF. The CDR3 DNA sequence: TGCGCCAGCAGGGGCAGGGGAGAGGACACTGAAGCTTTCTTT.

The chain combines TRBV3-1 (or the pseudogene TRBV3-2) with TRBJ2-2, with TRBD2 matching over 12 bases. V lost 1 base and J lost 10; bases outside the gene matches: 16. The CDR3 is made up of 19 amino acids. CDR1 is LGHDT and CDR2 is YNNKEL in the germline V gene (reference sequence). This CDR3 is CASSQGLAGAFQLAEELFF. DNA of the CDR3: TGTGCCAGCAGCCAAGGACTAGCGGGGGCGTTTCAATTAGCGGAGGAGCTGTTTTTT.

The V call is TRBV5-1, the J call TRBJ2-7; 8 bases align to TRBD1. The V segment lost 3 bases and the J segment 2 bases; nucleotides outside the gene matches: 4. Germline V gene data show CDR1 as SGHRS and CDR2 as YFSETQ. This CDR3 has 14 residues. This chain's CDR3 is CASSWRDRTYEQYF. Written as DNA, the CDR3 is TGCGCCAGCAGCTGGAGGGACAGGACCTACGAGCAGTACTTC.

V gene TRBV6-5 combines with J gene TRBJ2-7, with 7 bases lining up with TRBD1. The CDR3 sequence is 14 residues long. The V segment lost 7 bases and the J segment 0 bases; nucleotides outside the gene matches: 6. Germline CDR1 and CDR2: MNHEY and SVGAGI. CDR3 in amino acids: CASTPQGNSYEQYF. The CDR3 bases are TGTGCCAGCACCCCACAGGGGAACTCCTACGAGCAGTACTTC.

The gene calls are TRBV11-1 and TRBJ1-2; no definite D call. The germline V and J ends were trimmed by 0 bases and 10 bases, with 12 bases remaining between them. The CDR3 is 13 residues long. In germline, CDR1 is SGHAT, CDR2 FQDESV (reference sequence). CDR3 in amino acids: CASSLAGGGYYTF. The CDR3 nucleotides read TGTGCCAGCAGCTTAGCAGGAGGAGGGTACTACACCTTC.

There are a few counts of this clone. V is TRBV2 and J is TRBJ2-7, with D tentatively TRBD2 (6 bases). In germline, CDR1 is SNHLY, CDR2 FYNNEI. The CDR3 runs to 15 residues. The V end was cut by 3 bases, the J end by 6 bases, with 18 bases between. The CDR3 nucleotides read TGTGCCAGCAGTGAGGGCGGGACTGCCGCAGGCGAGCAGTACTTC. This translates into CASSEGGTAAGEQYF. The full variable domain, in which reference TRBV2 and TRBJ2-7 provide the parts outside the CDR3, is EPEVTQTPSHQVTQMGQEVILRCVPISNHLYFYWYRQILGQKVEFLVSFYNNEISEKSEIFDDQFSVERPDGSNFTLKIRSTKLEDSAMYFCASSEGGTAAGEQYFGPGTRLTVT.

The chain joins TRBV19 to TRBJ1-4; weak D call: TRBD1 (6 bases). The CDR3 contains 15 residues. V lost 6 bases and J 3 bases, leaving 14 bases between the germline ends. Germline-derived CDR1 and CDR2 are LNHDA and SQIVND (reference sequence). Here the CDR3 DNA reads TGTGCCAGTAGCACCACCGGGACACCTAATGAAAAACTGTTTTTT. It codes for CASSTTGTPNEKLFF.

The chain couples TRBV6-5 to TRBJ1-5; TRBD1 matches at 7 bases. Germline V CDR1 and CDR2: MNHEY, SVGAGI. The V and J ends lost 6 bases and 6 bases, in that order; junction bases with no gene match: 5. The CDR3 sequence is 13 residues long. The CDR3 spells CASRGTVGQPQHF. DNA for the CDR3: TGTGCCAGCAGAGGGACAGTCGGTCAGCCCCAGCATTTT.

This clone has just one count. J is TRBJ2-1 and V is TRBV12-3 or TRBV12-4, with a possible D match to TRBD2 (6 bases). This CDR3 comprises 13 residues. The V gene lost 5 bases and the J gene lost 12 bases, with 17 bases spanning the gap. The chain's CDR3 is CASSGTAGYGQFF. Here the CDR3 DNA reads TGTGCCAGCAGTGGTACGGCGGGGTACGGGCAGTTCTTC.

Comment on this clone: An end of the junction differs from the germline gene, which may be a read error. Other DNA sequences in the same sample also yield this CDR3. The V gene is TRBV29-1, the J gene TRBJ1-2, with TRBD1 matching 9 bases. This CDR3 comprises 13 residues. Germline loops: CDR1 SQVTM, CDR2 ANQGSEA. CDR3 in DNA: TGCAGCGTTGGGGGGGGACAGGGCTACGGCTATACCTTC. Its protein is CSVGGGQGYGYTF.

The rearrangement uses TRBV7-8 and TRBJ1-4, with D possibly TRBD1 on 6 matching bases. CDR3 length: 14 amino acids. Between the trimmed V and J ends, which lost 4 bases and 5 bases, there was a span of 11 bases. Germline-derived CDR1 and CDR2 are SGHVS and FQNEAQ. The CDR3 DNA follows: TGTGCCAGCAGCTCTAGGGGGGGAAATGAAAAACTGTTTTTT. It encodes CASSSRGGNEKLFF. The full variable domain, rest sourced from reference TRBV7-8 and TRBJ1-4, is GAGVSQSPRYKVAKRGQDVALRCDPISGHVSLFWYQQALGQGPEFLTYFQNEAQLDKSGLPSDRFFAERPEGSVSTLKIQRTQQEDSAVYLCASSSRGGNEKLFFGSGTQLSVL.

J is TRBJ2-3 and V is TRBV15, with unresolved D. The V and J ends lost 2 bases and 2 bases respectively, with 14 bases between them. This CDR3 is 16 amino acids long. Germline V gene lookup returns CDR1 LNHNV and CDR2 YYDKDF (reference sequence). DNA for the CDR3: TGTGCCACCAGCAGATCAGGATCAACCCTCACAGATACGCAGTATTTT. Its protein product is CATSRSGSTLTDTQYF.

The sample holds one count of this clone. The CDR3 reads CASSRAGGSYGYTF. The CDR3 bases are TGTGCCAGCAGCCGGGCAGGGGGTAGCTATGGCTACACCTTC. This rearrangement joins TRBV28 to TRBJ1-2; 7 bases are shared with TRBD1. The length of the CDR3 is 14 residues. In germline, CDR1 is MDHEN, CDR2 SYDVKM. After removal of 6 bases from V and 4 bases from J, the junction contained 8 bases not matched to a gene.